This T cell receptor beta chain was identified during a study of CD8+ T cells in alopecia areata (dated by TCRdb to between 2017 and 2018). Study-wide context: The treated patients took part in an open-label pilot trial in which moderate-to-severe alopecia areata was treated with oral tofacitinib at 5 to 10 mg twice daily. Patients received tofacitinib for 6 to 18 months and were then followed off drug for 6 months to check for delayed response and recurrence. In treated patients, disease severity was measured using the SALT score, which gives the percentage of scalp surface area affected. To study T cell clonal expansion in alopecia areata, the researchers applied high-throughput TCRbeta sequencing to both the C3H/HeJ mouse model and human patients. Scalp tissue and sorted CD4+ and CD8+ peripheral blood T cells from patchy and totalis/universalis alopecia areata patients and from healthy controls were covered by human TCRbeta sequencing. Biopsies were taken from tofacitinib-treated patients at baseline and at 4 and 24 weeks of treatment, and a later scalp biopsy was taken in several of the tofacitinib-treated patients. Scalp clonality was compared among normal scalp (n=4), patchy alopecia areata scalp (n=8), and alopecia totalis/universalis scalp (n=8). RNA was extracted with the PAXgene miRNA kit for fixed scalp, the miRNeasy kit for PBMCs, and the RNeasy kit for mouse skin. Amplification of TCRbeta CDR3 regions was done by immunoSEQ multiplex PCR using 35 Vbeta forward primers and 13 Jbeta reverse primers. General findings and caveats noted by the study authors: Because the treated cohort was small and had only one nonresponder, larger studies are needed to examine links between baseline CD8+ expansion and response. Compared with mice, TCR sequences shared between patients were less clear, possibly partly because of HLA diversity across the patient population. During tofacitinib treatment, many expanded lesional clones remained in scalp and blood, and this persistence may partly explain relapse after treatment is stopped. Lesional scalp, especially in alopecia totalis/universalis, showed higher clonality and more expanded CD8+ clones than normal scalp, suggesting antigenic drive. Tofacitinib significantly lowered scalp clonality and the number of expanded CD8+ clones among the top 100 scalp clones. Unlike mouse skin, where gammadelta T cells dominate, normal human skin contains resident alphabeta T cells that get sequenced too, which complicates analysis of the scalp TCR repertoire.

This clone was counted only a few times. The target of this receptor is not known. Base qualities are not at hand, and no much larger clone is one base apart. The sample's treatment or condition label is to be understood as: oral pan-JAK inhibitor, 5-10 mg twice daily. Lesional scalp punch biopsies and peripheral blood were obtained from alopecia areata patients. After PBMCs were isolated by density centrifugation and stained for CD3, CD4 and CD8, a FACSAria was used to sort CD4+ and CD8+ T cells. Library generation was performed with the immunoSEQ multiplex PCR assay. RNA was extracted from all samples and reverse transcribed into cDNA as template for TCR sequencing. First-strand cDNA was synthesized with SuperScript III using a 2:1 mix of oligo-dT and random hexamers. A synthetic immune receptor repertoire was used to assess amplification bias, and residual bias was removed computationally. Turning to the authors' computational methods: Raw reads were preprocessed to remove errors, and CDR3 was defined by IMGT conventions from the conserved cysteine to phenylalanine. To get clonality, Shannon entropy was normalized by log2 of the number of productive unique TCRs and the result was subtracted from 1. Scalp TCRbeta sequences were cross-referenced with sorted blood CD4 and CD8 repertoires so that the CD4 or CD8 identity of scalp clones could be inferred. The immuneACCESS repertoire file appears here via TCRdb, limited to in-frame rearrangements. These files lack a portion of the clones; in checked studies, under half of the deficit traces to unresolved V genes, and the cause of the others is not known. Clone size and the V and J calls come from that table; the DNA yielded D and trimming. The sample has about 100,000 clones on record, about 60% of them singletons. In total, the top ten clones hold 16% of the sample.

The origin of this receptor is a human donor with alopecia areata. The sequencing used CD8+ T cells sorted from blood, collected at roughly week 55, from a patient treated with tofacitinib.

Here is the DNA: TGCGCCAGCAGCTTGGAAGGGGGAAGCAATCAGCCCCAGCATTTT. It is translated as CASSLEGGSNQPQHF. The V and J segments used are TRBV5-1 and TRBJ1-5; the D region possibly corresponds to TRBD1 (6 bases align). V and J are truncated by 0 bases and 1 base respectively, leaving an intervening sequence of 8 bases. CDR1 and CDR2 are drawn from the germline V gene: SGHRS, YFSETQ. The CDR3 contains 15 residues, cysteine and phenylalanine counted. Only the CDR3 part of the read is kept: 45 bases, read in frame from the first base.